These 11 T cell receptor beta chains came from one sample sequenced in a study of blood T cells in healthy people across ages. A second roughly 6 to 11 cycle PCR used barcoded and J-beta primers. Each CDR3 protein gets one entry after TCRdb re-called the 5' RACE reads with MiXCR. This repertoire shows some 1.5 million distinct CDR3 sequences, 25% to 30% found once; its top ten account for 7.7%. The sample was blood. The receptors originated from a woman younger than 45 in good health.

This clonotype has ten or more counts. This CDR3 is CASSWQGTSGSRKTQYF. The CDR3 region has the DNA TGTGCCAGCAGCTGGCAGGGAACTAGCGGGAGCAGAAAGACCCAGTACTTC. The chain recombines TRBV7-2 with TRBJ2-5, with TRBD2 identical over 11 bases. CDR1 and CDR2 (germline): SGHTA, FQGNSA. The V and J ends lost 4 bases and 6 bases, in that order; junction bases with no gene match: 13. The CDR3 consists of 17 residues.

This clonotype was observed a handful of times. The chain recombines TRBV5-1 with TRBJ1-6; 7 positions agree with TRBD1. Germline CDR1 SGHRS, CDR2 YFSETQ. The CDR3 spans 12 residues. V lost 4 bases and J lost 13; bases outside the gene matches: 5. CDR3 bases: TGCGCCAGCAGCCGACAGGGTCAGCCCCTCCACTTT. Residues: CASSRQGQPLHF.

Many counts were recorded for this clonotype. The chain employs TRBV24-1 and TRBJ2-5; D possibly corresponds to TRBD2 (5 bases). Trimming took off 4 bases at V and 3 bases at J, with 14 bases between the two ends. Germline lookup yields CDR1 KGHDR and CDR2 SFDVKD. This CDR3 region has 15 residues. This CDR3 is CATSDSLSAEETQYF. Here the CDR3 DNA reads TGTGCCACCAGTGACTCGCTCTCAGCGGAAGAGACCCAGTACTTC.

This clonotype was detected many times. In DNA, the CDR3 is TGTGCCAGCAGTTTATCCAGCGGGGGGTCCTACGAGCAGTACTTC. This translates into CASSLSSGGSYEQYF. The V gene is TRBV28, the J gene TRBJ2-7; 9 bases fit TRBD2. The CDR3 spans 15 residues. V lost 1 base, J lost 1 base, and 2 bases stayed unmatched. Germline V gives CDR1 MDHEN, CDR2 SYDVKM.

This clonotype was seen many times. The J gene is TRBJ2-1, the V gene TRBV20-1; 14 bases align to TRBD2. Germline CDR1 reads DFQATT; CDR2 reads SNEGSKA (reference sequence). The CDR3 sequence is 15 residues long. V lost 5 bases and J lost 9; bases outside the gene matches: 9. In DNA form, the CDR3 reads TGCAGTGCTCGAACTGGGACTAGCGGGAGTTTTGAGCAGTTCTTC. It encodes CSARTGTSGSFEQFF.

This clonotype was observed a handful of times. The V call is TRBV30, the J call TRBJ1-2; D is unclear. The V and J ends lost 2 bases and 8 bases respectively, with 15 bases between them. CDR1 is GTSNPN, CDR2 SVGIG, per germline (reference sequence). CDR3 length: 13 amino acids. CDR3 nucleotides: TGTGCCTGGAGTTCATCCCCTTTCAGCGGCTACACCTTC. It is translated as CAWSSSPFSGYTF.

In the case of this clonotype: Mismatch with germline at one junction end may stem from a read error. The V gene is TRBV20-1, the J gene TRBJ2-1; TRBD2 is a possible D gene (5 bases). This CDR3 comprises 16 residues. Germline loops: CDR1 DFQATT, CDR2 SNEGSKA (reference sequence). The CDR3 loop reads CSARDPQTSPHYEQVF. In DNA form, the CDR3 reads TGCAGTGCTAGAGATCCCCAAACTAGTCCTCACTACGAGCAGGTCTTC.

The chain couples TRBV4-1 to TRBJ1-5, with TRBD1 matching 9 bases. The V and J ends lost 1 base and 6 bases, in that order; junction bases with no gene match: 4. Looked up from germline, CDR1 is MGHRA and CDR2 is YSYEKL. This CDR3 spans 15 amino acids. The CDR3 loop reads CASSQVGQGLQPQHF. The CDR3 DNA reads as TGCGCCAGCAGCCAAGTGGGACAGGGACTTCAGCCCCAGCATTTT.

The sample holds many counts of this clonotype. The chain employs TRBV27 and TRBJ2-7; 7 positions match TRBD2. The CDR3 is 14 amino acids. Losses at the gene ends were 5 bases for V and 0 bases for J; bases not matched to a gene: 4. CDR1 is MNHEY, CDR2 SMNVEV, per germline (reference sequence). CDR3 protein: CASSVGLPSYEQYF. In nucleotides, the CDR3 is TGTGCCAGCAGTGTGGGACTACCCTCCTACGAGCAGTACTTC.

This chain connects TRBV7-2 to TRBJ2-3, with 10 bases matching TRBD2. This CDR3 spans 15 amino acids. Germline assignment: CDR1 SGHTA and CDR2 FQGNSA. V lost 2 bases to trimming and J lost 8 bases; unmatched junction nucleotides: 7. CDR3 loop: CASSLSSGGSPTQYF. The CDR3 region has the DNA TGTGCCAGCAGCTTATCTAGCGGGGGAAGCCCTACGCAGTATTTT.

This chain uses TRBV5-1 with TRBJ2-3; 7 bases agree with TRBD2. CDR1 and CDR2 (germline): SGHRS, YFSETQ. V trimming: 7 bases; J trimming: 2 bases; junction bases outside the gene matches: 7. This CDR3 comprises 14 residues. Written as DNA, the CDR3 is TGCGCCAGCCAGCGGGACTACCTCACAGATACGCAGTATTTT. Residues: CASQRDYLTDTQYF.